These T cell receptor beta chains were read from a single sample in a study of vaccination effects on CD4 cells after COVID-19. These receptors are not linked to any known antigen. TCRdb keeps only in-frame clones here, not all; method: immunoSEQ multiplex PCR. Of some 20,000 clones in the sample, around 70% were seen once. The sample consisted of CD4+ T cells from PBMCs cultured with HCoV-229E spike peptides, taken before COVID-19 vaccination. The receptors shown here come from a human donor who received a COVID-19 vaccine. Each CDR3 is given with its conserved first and last residue. The order of the fields is V gene, J gene, D gene, CDR3 protein. The D gene is left open where the match is weak.

>TRBV27|TRBJ1-1|.
CASKASSGTVRVAFF
>TRBV29-1|TRBJ2-2|TRBD2
CSVVSGGNTGELFF
>TRBV7-9|TRBJ1-1|.
CASSFGRHTNTEAFF
>TRBV4-1|TRBJ2-7|TRBD2
CASSQPTSGRSYEQYF
>TRBV2|TRBJ2-5|.
CASRRDLQETQYF
>TRBV25-1|TRBJ2-7|TRBD2
CASAEIAGSPHEQYF
>TRBV2|TRBJ2-3|.
CASTPDYRGDTQYF
>TRBV2|TRBJ1-2|.
CASSEPNRIGDYGYTF
>TRBV5-4|TRBJ2-3|.
CASSTGQPTDTQYF
>TRBV5-1|TRBJ2-3|TRBD2
CASSSGTSGSGPTDTQYF
>TRBV5-1|TRBJ2-7|.
CASSLVAVKGYEQYF
>TRBV11-2|TRBJ1-4|.
CASSYGYEKLFF
>TRBV2|TRBJ1-4|.
CASSEGGVENEKLFF
>TRBV9|TRBJ2-2|TRBD1
CASSVVGTATGELFF
>TRBV6-4|TRBJ2-5|.
CASSPEGGLETQYF
>TRBV5-1|TRBJ1-5|TRBD1
CASSTGDEGQPQHF
>TRBV5-1|TRBJ1-2|TRBD1
CASSPLTRDRANYGYTF
>TRBV11-2|TRBJ1-5|.
CASSLDSGQAYQPQHF
>TRBV12-3/TRBV12-4|TRBJ1-6|.
CASRPTGSPLHF
>TRBV18|TRBJ1-1|.
CASSLQPMNTEAFF
>TRBV4-1|TRBJ1-2|.
CASSQERGILYGYTF
>TRBV4-2|TRBJ2-1|.
CASSQDQDSYNEQFF
>TRBV7-8|TRBJ1-6|TRBD1
CASSRGDSDNSPLHF
>TRBV5-4|TRBJ2-3|.
CASSLVQTSTDTQYF
>TRBV20-1|TRBJ2-1|.
CSASETSGHNEQFF
>TRBV18|TRBJ2-7|.
CASSPLIPSSSYEQYF
>TRBV4-2|TRBJ2-7|TRBD2
CASSQELAGAIRSYEQYF